This is a list of T cell receptor beta chains from one sample in a study of cytomegalovirus exposure and HLA in healthy donors. TCRdb's copy holds only in-frame clones and misses some; the assay was immunoSEQ multiplex PCR. The repertoire holds 120,000 to 150,000 clones, 80% seen once, with approximately 2.3% in the top ten. Material: PBMCs. The receptors come from a man aged 30-40 years in good health and CMV-seronegative. The CDR3 runs from the conserved cysteine through the conserved F or W. A D gene is named only where the DNA matches it firmly. Only some rows state a clone size, as once, few, many or a class for expanded clones.

CDR3 protein	CDR3 DNA	clone size	D gene	V gene	J gene
CAISPTSGRTEQYF	TGTGCCATCAGTCCTACTAGCGGGAGGACCGAGCAGTACTTC	-	TRBD2	TRBV10-3	TRBJ2-7
CASSGGQGWETQYF	TGTGCCAGCAGCGGGGGACAGGGCTGGGAGACCCAGTACTTC	few	TRBD1	TRBV9	TRBJ2-5
CASSLWEGNQPQHF	TGTGCCAGCAGCTTATGGGAGGGCAATCAGCCCCAGCATTTT	-	-	TRBV7-2	TRBJ1-5
CASSPTGTGAYEQYF	TGTGCCAGCAGCCCCACCGGGACAGGAGCCTACGAGCAGTACTTC	-	TRBD1	TRBV11-1	TRBJ2-7
CASSQDGGALADTQYF	TGCGCCAGCAGCCAAGATGGGGGGGCTTTAGCGGATACGCAGTATTTT	-	-	TRBV4-1	TRBJ2-3
CASSDDLGLKLFF	TGTGCCAGCAGTGACGACTTGGGACTAAAACTGTTTTTT	-	-	TRBV25-1	TRBJ1-4
CASTPSGTGIETQYF	TGCGCCAGCACTCCCTCCGGGACAGGGATTGAGACCCAGTACTTC	-	TRBD1	TRBV5-1	TRBJ2-5
CASSPKSRGAGSPLHF	TGTGCCAGCTCACCAAAGAGCAGGGGCGCGGGTTCACCCCTCCACTTT	-	-	TRBV18	TRBJ1-6
CASRRGQGANQPQNF	TGTGCCAGCAGAAGAGGACAGGGGGCCAATCAGCCCCAGAATTTT	-	TRBD1	TRBV6-5	TRBJ1-5
CASSPGGGYNEQFF	TGCGCCAGCAGCCCGGGGGGGGGCTACAATGAGCAGTTCTTC	-	TRBD2	TRBV5-1	TRBJ2-1
CASSLTGGRVNTGELFF	TGCGCCAGCAGCCTCACAGGGGGCCGAGTGAACACCGGGGAGCTGTTTTTT	-	TRBD1	TRBV4-1	TRBJ2-2
CASSAVGGSGAYNEQFF	TGTGCCAGCAGCGCCGTCGGGGGTAGTGGGGCCTACAATGAGCAGTTCTTC	-	-	TRBV5-6	TRBJ2-1
CASSPRREETQYF	TGTGCCAGCTCACCACGGCGGGAAGAGACCCAGTACTTC	-	-	TRBV18	TRBJ2-5
CASSSSGIREQYF	TGCGCCAGCAGCTCTTCAGGGATACGCGAGCAGTACTTC	-	-	TRBV5-1	TRBJ2-7
CASSLRRRNTEAFF	TGCGCCAGCAGCCTTCGAAGGAGGAACACTGAAGCTTTCTTT	few	-	TRBV4-1	TRBJ1-1
CASSDRLGGSANTGELFF	TGCGCCAGCAGTGATAGGTTAGGGGGCTCGGCGAACACCGGGGAGCTGTTTTTT	once	TRBD1	TRBV10-2	TRBJ2-2
CASSSSGGGSSTDTQYF	TGTGCCAGCAGCTCTAGCGGGGGGGGATCTAGCACAGATACGCAGTATTTT	-	TRBD2	TRBV7-9	TRBJ2-3
CASSFGTGHSEKLFF	TGTGCCAGCAGCTTCGGGACAGGGCACAGTGAAAAACTGTTTTTT	few	TRBD1	TRBV7-7	TRBJ1-4
CASSQATNSGRREGYTF	TGCGCCAGCAGCCAGGCCACCAATTCCGGGAGGAGAGAGGGCTACACCTTC	-	-	TRBV4-1	TRBJ1-2
CAWTIPPNYGYPF	TGTGCCTGGACTATACCACCTAACTATGGCTACCCCTTC	-	-	TRBV30	TRBJ1-2
CSATGLMNTGELFF	TGCAGCGCAACGGGACTAATGAACACCGGGGAGCTGTTTTTT	-	TRBD2	TRBV29-1	TRBJ2-2
CASSLDSGDWETQYF	TGCGCCAGCAGCTTGGACTCAGGGGATTGGGAGACCCAGTACTTC	-	-	TRBV5-1	TRBJ2-5
CAGDSRPGQPQNF	TGTGCCGGGGACAGTAGACCGGGTCAGCCCCAGAATTTT	-	TRBD1	TRBV6-4	TRBJ1-5
CSVVRDRGGYEQYF	TGCAGCGTAGTTAGGGACAGGGGGGGCTACGAGCAGTACTTC	-	TRBD1	TRBV29-1	TRBJ2-7
CASSLTAVYEQYF	TGCGCCAGCAGCTTGACTGCGGTCTACGAGCAGTACTTC	-	-	TRBV5-1	TRBJ2-7
CASSGQGASDRSYEQYF	TGTGCCAGCTCAGGACAGGGGGCAAGTGATCGATCCTACGAGCAGTACTTC	-	TRBD1	TRBV18	TRBJ2-7
CASSWGGPNQPQHF	TGCGCCAGCAGCTGGGGGGGGCCCAATCAGCCCCAGCATTTT	-	-	TRBV5-1	TRBJ1-5
CARYWDRASNQPQHF	TGTGCCCGTTACTGGGACAGGGCGAGCAATCAGCCCCAGCATTTT	-	TRBD1	TRBV30	TRBJ1-5
CASSDLAGGLNEQFF	TGTGCCAGCAGTGACCTAGCGGGAGGGTTGAATGAGCAGTTCTTC	-	TRBD2	TRBV6-4	TRBJ2-1
CASSLGTSSYEQYF	TGTGCCAGCAGCCTCGGGACATCTTCCTACGAGCAGTACTTC	-	-	TRBV6-6	TRBJ2-7
CASRVAGAPDTQYF	TGTGCCAGTAGGGTAGCGGGAGCCCCAGATACGCAGTATTTT	-	TRBD2	TRBV19	TRBJ2-3
CASSLRLAGGYNEQFF	TGTGCCAGCAGCTTACGTCTAGCGGGAGGGTACAATGAGCAGTTCTTC	-	TRBD2	TRBV11-3	TRBJ2-1
CASSLFGHLGNSPLHF	TGCGCCAGCAGCTTGTTTGGACATCTGGGGAATTCACCCCTCCACTTT	-	-	TRBV5-1	TRBJ1-6
CASSVTSGNTGELFF	TGTGCCAGCAGCGTGACTAGCGGTAACACCGGGGAGCTGTTTTTT	-	TRBD2	TRBV9	TRBJ2-2
CASSPWTSGGDEQYF	TGTGCCAGCAGCCCTTGGACTAGCGGGGGGGACGAGCAGTACTTC	-	TRBD2	TRBV11-1	TRBJ2-7